This entry features one T cell receptor (beta chain) sequence. As yet, its antigen is unknown. The entry originates in a study of tumor and adjacent non-tumor tissue in lung cancer. Overall study findings and caveats: TCR diversity was significantly greater in tumor than normal lung tissue.

Three rounds of nested PCR, following a modified ARM-PCR protocol, produced the TCRbeta library. TCRdb re-called the multiplex PCR reads with MiXCR, one entry per CDR3 protein. Altogether 52,000 or so distinct CDR3 sequences are present, roughly 69% being singletons, with the ten largest covering about 23%. The template was RNA from unsorted bulk tissue. More than 3 cm separated this lung sample from the edge of the tumor. Chemotherapy-naive patients with new lung cancer underwent thoracic surgery in China, August–late 2014. Trimming shortened V by 6 bases and J by 5 bases, and 6 bases separated the two germline ends. The germline gives CDR1 SGHAT, CDR2 FQNNGV. CDR3 length equals 11 residues.

Source material: distant non-tumor lung tissue. The chain joins TRBV11-2 to TRBJ2-3; D not resolved. The TCR was taken from a woman aged 60-70 years with non-small cell lung cancer. For the CDR3, the DNA is TGTGCCAGCAGTACGCGAGATACGCAGTATTTT. As protein: CASSTRDTQYF.